The clone carrying this T cell receptor beta chain has a single count. Its antigen is currently unknown. This record belongs to a study of T cells in pancreatic ductal adenocarcinoma. Study-level points and caveats: No significant tumor-blood clonality difference; means were about 0.1 and 0.065. The resected cohort was biased toward the minority with early-stage disease.

Sequenced by immunoSEQ multiplex PCR; TCRdb stores in-frame clones only, minus some. The sample records 4,500 to 6,000 clones, roughly 84% being singletons. Surgery without prior neoadjuvant therapy was the treatment of the selected pancreatic ductal adenocarcinoma patients. The sequenced material came from pancreatic tumor tissue. This receptor was taken from a human donor with pancreatic ductal adenocarcinoma. The donor label of this sample is uncertain.

The CDR3 spells CASSLAATSTGELFF. In nucleotides, the CDR3 is TGCGCCAGCAGCTTGGCCGCGACTAGCACCGGGGAGCTGTTTTTT. The V call is TRBV5-1, the J call TRBJ2-2, with a weak D call TRBD2 (6 bases). CDR1 is SGHRS and CDR2 is YFSETQ in the germline V gene. Trimming cost V 0 bases and J 4 bases, with 10 bases left between them. The CDR3 is made up of 15 amino acids.